These T cell receptor beta chains were read from a single sample in a study of blood T cell repertoires in COVID-19. Sequencing used immunoSEQ multiplex PCR; TCRdb keeps in-frame clones, though not all of them. The table has about 30,000 clones, approximately 71% seen once. Sequenced material: peripheral blood. The source of these receptors is a human donor in a cohort sampled during active COVID-19. Both conserved end residues are part of each CDR3.

TRBV2 | CASSRVGAYGYTF
TRBV6-2/TRBV6-3 | CASSYLENGYTF
TRBV4-1 | CASSQDRQGRNEQFF
TRBV25-1 | CASSDETGGNSPLHF
TRBV28 | CASRGPSGAQETQYF
TRBV6-6 | CASLQGGQPRETQYF
TRBV28 | CASSGGTSGNRKQYF
TRBV5-1 | CASTVGTKFTDTQYF
TRBV18 | CASSLPGSSSGNTIYF
TRBV4-3 | CASSQDRGSYEQYF
TRBV18 | CASSRTSGRTGNEQFF
TRBV10-3 | CAISVAGDPVNEQFF
TRBV7-2 | CASSLASDFPYF
TRBV4-3 | CASSQDRGNTDTQYF
TRBV27 | CASSPSWTSVTYEQYF
TRBV5-1 | CASSWTGNQETQYF
TRBV10-3 | CAISEELRPQETQYF
TRBV14 | CASSPRGYEQYF
TRBV14 | CASSQDYLTIYF
TRBV5-4 | CASSFGPGQTETQYF
TRBV27 | CASSSREVTGNEQFF
TRBV5-4 | CASSLGGAKNIQYF
TRBV29-1 | CSGGQGNEQFF
TRBV20-1 | CSASWGGTDTQYF
TRBV7-2 | CASSLNSGSGNEQFF
TRBV19 | CASSPEWRGGYTF
TRBV6-5 | CASSYSRTDLSHEQYF
TRBV28 | CASSPGQSYGYTF
TRBV12-3/TRBV12-4 | CASSPDREETQYF
TRBV18 | CASSTGAGVPNEQFF
TRBV7-3 | CASSLQGTKNTGELFF
TRBV18 | CASSPPGRGAYEQYF
TRBV7-8 | CASSSTGTAVETQYF
TRBV5-1 | CASSLVGPADYGYTF
TRBV5-1 | CASSLGLAGANEQFF
TRBV5-8 | CASSLGTGFQPQHF